The 7 T cell receptor beta chains given below trace back to one sample, sequenced in a study of beta chain features in type 1 diabetes. Study-wide findings and caveats: TCRB CDR3s from Type 1 diabetes patients were moderately but significantly shorter in all four CD4+ subsets.

What these receptors recognize is not known. Every bit of the isolated RNA underwent reverse transcription, so sequencing read expressed TCRB transcripts. Repertoires were generated with immunoSEQ multiplex PCR, while TCRdb's copy carries only in-frame clones and drops some. The repertoire consists of about 270,000 clones, with 13% to 15% occurring once and the leading ten covering less than 0.02%. The sequencing input was naive CD4+ T cells from blood. The receptor set was obtained from a man aged 25 to 45 with type 1 diabetes.

This clone turned up a few times. This chain uses TRBV11-2 with TRBJ1-1; D call uncertain. CDR1 SGHAT and CDR2 FQNNGV come from the germline V gene. V was pared by 0 bases and J by 4 bases, with 9 bases between. The CDR3 is 14 amino acids. The CDR3 region is CASSLDLRATEAFF. Written as DNA, the CDR3 is TGTGCCAGCAGCTTAGATCTAAGAGCCACTGAAGCTTTCTTT.

This clone showed up just a few times. This chain connects TRBV6-1 to TRBJ2-1, with TRBD2 matching over 10 bases. The CDR3 runs to 14 residues. Germline trimming cut 7 bases from V and 6 bases from J; bases unmatched to any gene: 6. The germline V gene encodes CDR1 MNHNS and CDR2 SASEGT. The DNA for the CDR3 is TGTGCCAGCATTGCTAGCGGGAGTCCCAATGAGCAGTTCTTC. The encoded protein is CASIASGSPNEQFF.

This chain uses TRBV13 with TRBJ2-7, with D perhaps matching TRBD2 (6 bases). Germline CDR1 PRHDT, CDR2 FYEKMQ (reference sequence). V was clipped by 2 bases and J by 2 bases, with 13 bases between them. This CDR3 comprises 15 residues. The CDR3 bases are TGTGCCAGCAGCTTACTTGGGACTGGGCCCTACGAGCAGTACTTC. This codes for CASSLLGTGPYEQYF. Together with reference TRBV13 and TRBJ2-7, the CDR3 gives the full variable domain: AAGVIQSPRHLIKEKRETATLKCYPIPRHDTVYWYQQGPGQDPQFLISFYEKMQSDKGSIPDRFSAQQFSDYHSELNMSSLELGDSALYFCASSLLGTGPYEQYFGPGTRLTVT.

The chain couples TRBV20-1 to TRBJ1-2; D gene uncertain. The CDR3 sequence is 11 residues long. The V gene's germline CDR1 is DFQATT and CDR2 SNEGSKA (reference sequence). The V and J ends lost 3 bases and 5 bases respectively, with 7 bases between them. As DNA, the CDR3 is TGCAGTGCTAGCCCCCCATATGGCTACACCTTC. Translating gives CSASPPYGYTF.

This clone has just a few counts. This chain joins TRBV4-2 and TRBJ2-3, with TRBD2 matching over 10 bases. The CDR3 is 16 amino acids. Germline V gene lookup returns CDR1 LGHNA and CDR2 YNFKEQ. The V gene end was trimmed by 2 bases and the J gene end by 3 bases; junction bases not matched to a gene: 5. In DNA, the CDR3 is TGTGCCAGCAGCCAATTACTAGCGGGGCGGACAGATACGCAGTATTTT. Translated, it gives CASSQLLAGRTDTQYF.

This clone was picked up a small number of times. The rearrangement joins TRBV18 to TRBJ1-2, with D unclear. CDR3 length: 17 amino acids. Germline values: CDR1 KGHSH, CDR2 LQKENI. V lost 3 bases and J lost 0, with 17 bases in between. For the CDR3, the DNA is TGTGCCAGCTCACCCCTGGGAGGGCGACCTTCTAACTATGGCTACACCTTC. It codes for CASSPLGGRPSNYGYTF. Full variable domain (missing parts from reference TRBV18 and TRBJ1-2): NAGVMQNPRHLVRRRGQEARLRCSPMKGHSHVYWYRQLPEEGLKFMVYLQKENIIDESGMPKERFSAEFPKEGPSILRIQQVVRGDSAAYFCASSPLGGRPSNYGYTFGSGTRLTVV.

The rearrangement links TRBV28 to TRBJ2-7, with a tentative D call TRBD2 (6 bases). The CDR3 covers 12 residues. CDR1 is MDHEN and CDR2 is SYDVKM in the germline V gene. Trimming removed 10 bases from V and 1 base from J, with 11 bases in between. The CDR3 loop reads CATLGLSYEQYF. CDR3 DNA sequence: TGTGCCACCTTGGGACTTTCCTACGAGCAGTACTTC.